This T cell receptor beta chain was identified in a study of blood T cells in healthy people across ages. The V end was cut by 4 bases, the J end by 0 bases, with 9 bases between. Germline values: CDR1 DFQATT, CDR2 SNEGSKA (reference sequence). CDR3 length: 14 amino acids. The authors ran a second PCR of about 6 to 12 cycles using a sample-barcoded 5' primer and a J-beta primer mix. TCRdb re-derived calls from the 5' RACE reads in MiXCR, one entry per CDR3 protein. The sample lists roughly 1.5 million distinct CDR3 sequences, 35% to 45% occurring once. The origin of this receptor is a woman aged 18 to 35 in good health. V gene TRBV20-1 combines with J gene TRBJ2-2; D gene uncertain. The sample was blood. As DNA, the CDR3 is TGCAGTGCTAAGGCCATCTCGAACACCGGGGAGCTGTTTTTT. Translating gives CSAKAISNTGELFF.